The 26 T cell receptor beta chains in this list originate from one sample, sequenced in a study of chemoradiotherapy in HPV16-positive cancers. Libraries were prepared by immunoSEQ multiplex PCR; TCRdb keeps only in-frame clonotypes and omits some of them. The repertoire includes tens of thousands of clones, roughly 92% of them detected once, and around a sixth sits in the top ten. This sample comprised blood, obtained from a patient who underwent chemoradiotherapy. The receptors here all came from a human donor with HPV-associated anogenital cancer.

The chain combines TRBV11-2 with TRBJ1-2; 11 bases match TRBD1. Germline V CDR1 and CDR2: SGHAT, FQNNGV. This CDR3 has 16 amino acids. V was pared by 1 base and J by 5 bases, with 6 bases of the junction left unmatched. This CDR3 is CASSLVVGQGAYGYTF. CDR3 nucleotide sequence: TGTGCCAGCAGCTTAGTGGTCGGACAGGGGGCTTATGGCTACACCTTC.

V is TRBV5-6 and J is TRBJ1-2; D is unresolved. The CDR3 runs 13 residues. The germline V gene encodes CDR1 SGHDT and CDR2 YYEEEE. V lost 4 bases and J lost 2, with 9 bases in between. CDR3 bases: TGTGCCAGCAGCCCCGACAAGAACTATGGCTACACCTTC. Translating gives CASSPDKNYGYTF.

The J gene is TRBJ1-4, the V gene TRBV4-3; D possibly corresponds to TRBD1 (6 bases). V was pared by 2 bases and J by 5 bases, with 15 bases between. Germline V lookup: CDR1 LGHNA, CDR2 YSLEER. This CDR3 is built from 16 residues. As DNA, the CDR3 is TGCGCCAGCAGCCAAACCGGACAGAGCCTAAATGAAAAACTGTTTTTT. Amino acid sequence: CASSQTGQSLNEKLFF.

The rearrangement joins TRBV27 to TRBJ1-5; no clear D. V lost 6 bases and J 7 bases, leaving 13 bases between the germline ends. The CDR3 loop spans 13 amino acids. Germline-derived CDR1 and CDR2 are MNHEY and SMNVEV (reference sequence). CDR3 region: CASSPGRTQPQHF. The CDR3 bases are TGTGCCAGCAGCCCGGGTCGAACCCAGCCCCAGCATTTT.

This clone was picked up a small number of times. The chain employs TRBV28 and TRBJ1-2, with D possibly matching TRBD1 (6 bases). Germline CDR1 reads MDHEN; CDR2 reads SYDVKM. V was cut by 6 bases and J by 4 bases, with 12 bases left in between. The CDR3 length is 13 residues. CDR3 loop: CASRLQGPYGYTF. The CDR3 DNA reads TGTGCCAGCAGGTTACAGGGTCCCTATGGCTACACCTTC.

The chain carries TRBV7-2 and TRBJ1-5; maybe TRBD1 (5 bases). The V end was cut by 2 bases, the J end by 4 bases, with 15 bases between. There are 16 residues in the CDR3. Germline V gene sequence: CDR1 SGHTA, CDR2 FQGNSA. The CDR3 is CASSLTGAGFNQPQHF. DNA for the CDR3: TGTGCCAGCAGCTTAACAGGCGCTGGCTTTAATCAGCCCCAGCATTTT.

This clone occurred once. This sequence joins TRBV7-2 and TRBJ2-6; no clear D. This CDR3 spans 18 amino acids. The germline V gene has CDR1 SGHTA and CDR2 FQGNSA. V lost 2 bases, J lost 0 bases, and 14 bases lay in between. In DNA, the CDR3 is TGTGCCAGCAGCTTATTCGGCTCCCAGTTCTCTGGGGCCAACGTCCTGACTTTC. This codes for CASSLFGSQFSGANVLTF.

The sample holds one count of this clone. The chain couples TRBV29-1 to TRBJ2-2, with TRBD1 identical over 8 bases. CDR3 length: 16 residues. The germline V gene encodes CDR1 SQVTM and CDR2 ANQGSEA. V shed 6 bases, J shed 3 bases, and the junction held 12 bases outside the gene matches. In DNA, the CDR3 is TGCAGCGTACAAGAAGACAGGGGAGGAGACACCGGGGAGCTGTTTTTT. As protein: CSVQEDRGGDTGELFF.

V and J are TRBV19 and TRBJ1-3; D may be TRBD1 (5 bases). Germline loops: CDR1 LNHDA, CDR2 SQIVND (reference sequence). The V end was cut by 5 bases, the J end by 0 bases, with 17 bases between. The CDR3 has 17 amino acids. In DNA, the CDR3 is TGTGCCAGTAGTTCCCCGGGGACTGCCTCCTCTGGAAACACCATATATTTT. Amino acids: CASSSPGTASSGNTIYF.

The chain recombines TRBV28 with TRBJ2-1; 9 bases fit TRBD2. This CDR3 contains 14 residues. Germline values: CDR1 MDHEN, CDR2 SYDVKM. J lost 4 bases, V lost 6 bases, and 4 bases had no gene match. The CDR3 here is CASRASGIYNEQFF. The CDR3 DNA sequence: TGTGCCAGCAGGGCTAGCGGGATATACAATGAGCAGTTCTTC.

CDR3 loop: CASSTTWDEQFF. The CDR3 DNA is TGTGCCAGCAGTACGACTTGGGATGAGCAGTTCTTC. V is TRBV25-1 and J is TRBJ2-1; D is ambiguous. The CDR3 loop spans 12 amino acids. V lost 5 bases to trimming and J lost 8 bases, with 10 bases between them. Germline V CDR1 and CDR2: MGHDK, SYGVNS.

The V gene is TRBV2, the J gene TRBJ2-1; the D gene could be TRBD1 or TRBD2 (7 bases each). CDR1 and CDR2 (germline): SNHLY, FYNNEI. CDR3 length equals 15 residues. V was pared by 8 bases and J by 9 bases, with 23 bases between. The CDR3, as DNA: TGTGCCAGCGGGTGGGGAGGGGGCGGTATGTCTGAGCAGTTCTTC. Amino acids: CASGWGGGGMSEQFF.

The gene calls are TRBV6-1 and TRBJ2-1; D is unclear. Trimming stripped 10 bases from V and 3 bases from J, with 13 bases between. Germline values: CDR1 MNHNS, CDR2 SASEGT. The CDR3 totals 13 residues. CDR3: CATDWTVYNEQFF. Written as DNA, the CDR3 is TGTGCCACCGACTGGACCGTCTACAATGAGCAGTTCTTC.

The chain is built from TRBV18 and TRBJ1-2, with 7 bases that match TRBD1. There are 17 residues in the CDR3. J gave up 3 bases and V 6 bases, and 16 bases lay outside the gene matches. The germline CDR1 and CDR2 sequences are KGHSH and LQKENI. This chain's CDR3 is CASSVLDRTAGDYGYTF. The CDR3 DNA reads as TGTGCCAGCTCTGTTTTGGACAGGACAGCGGGGGACTATGGCTACACCTTC.

This chain connects TRBV29-1 to TRBJ2-1; 9 bases match TRBD2. Germline V gene data show CDR1 as SQVTM and CDR2 as ANQGSEA. Unmatched junction bases numbered 9, after V lost 5 bases and J lost 7 bases. CDR3 size: 14 residues. The CDR3 nucleotides are TGCAGCGTTATTGCGGGAGGGCCGGGGAATGAGCAGTTCTTC. It translates to CSVIAGGPGNEQFF.

The V gene is TRBV4-3, the J gene TRBJ2-1, with TRBD1 matching over 9 bases. Germline V gene sequence: CDR1 LGHNA, CDR2 YSLEER. This CDR3 is 17 amino acids long. Losses at the gene ends were 2 bases for V and 6 bases for J; bases not matched to a gene: 11. The CDR3 loop reads CASSQTHLTGGGNEQFF. In DNA form, the CDR3 reads TGCGCCAGCAGCCAAACCCATCTGACAGGGGGGGGCAATGAGCAGTTCTTC.

The chain links TRBV11-2 to TRBJ1-1, with D unclear. The V end lost 2 bases, the J end lost 3 bases, and 10 bases lay between the germline ends. This CDR3 is 14 amino acids long. Germline values: CDR1 SGHAT, CDR2 FQNNGV. The CDR3 bases are TGTGCCAGCAGCTTACTAACCGAGGACACTGAAGCTTTCTTT. Residues: CASSLLTEDTEAFF.

This clone was picked up one time. The J gene is TRBJ2-1, the V gene TRBV7-2, with no clear D. CDR3 length: 15 residues. Looked up from germline, CDR1 is SGHTA and CDR2 is FQGNSA. V shed 5 bases and J shed 5 bases, with 16 bases lying between them. CDR3 region: CASSTQPTQNNEQFF. The CDR3 DNA is TGTGCCAGCAGCACCCAACCGACTCAGAACAATGAGCAGTTCTTC.

The chain combines TRBV5-5 with TRBJ1-1; D unclear. The germline V gene encodes CDR1 SGHKS and CDR2 YYEKEE (reference sequence). The CDR3 sequence is 14 residues long. The ends were cut back, 0 bases at V and 5 bases at J, with 11 bases in the middle. CDR3 amino acids: CASSLVLSSTEAFF. CDR3 DNA: TGTGCCAGCAGCTTGGTCCTCAGTAGTACTGAAGCTTTCTTT. Full variable domain (outside the CDR3, taken from reference TRBV5-5 and TRBJ1-1): DAGVTQSPTHLIKTRGQQVTLRCSPISGHKSVSWYQQVLGQGPQFIFQYYEKEERGRGNFPDRFSARQFPNYSSELNVNALLLGDSALYLCASSLVLSSTEAFFGQGTRLTVV.

DNA of the CDR3: TGTGCCAGCAAACCCCCGGCTAACTATGGCTACACCTTC. Its protein product is CASKPPANYGYTF. The chain is built from TRBV28 and TRBJ1-2, with D unclear. The CDR3 runs 13 residues. The ends were cut back, 7 bases at V and 0 bases at J, with 9 bases in the middle. Germline V gene sequence: CDR1 MDHEN, CDR2 SYDVKM.

The chain is built from TRBV4-3 and TRBJ2-7; D call uncertain. V was trimmed by 2 bases and J by 4 bases, leaving 15 bases between them. The length of the CDR3 is 15 residues. CDR1 is LGHNA, CDR2 YSLEER, per germline. The CDR3: CASSQSSPAPYEQYF. The CDR3 nucleotides are TGCGCCAGCAGCCAATCCTCGCCGGCCCCATACGAGCAGTACTTC.

The chain links TRBV19 to TRBJ1-5; TRBD1 matches at 7 bases. Germline V gene lookup returns CDR1 LNHDA and CDR2 SQIVND (reference sequence). The CDR3 extends over 17 amino acids. V shed 3 bases and J 4 bases; nucleotides not matched to a gene: 12. CDR3 in DNA: TGTGCCAGTAGTATCCGGGACAGCCGAAGGGGTAATCAGCCCCAGCATTTT. This codes for CASSIRDSRRGNQPQHF.

The rearrangement joins TRBV4-1 to TRBJ2-7, with 11 bases that match TRBD2. CDR3 length equals 16 residues. Germline V lookup: CDR1 MGHRA, CDR2 YSYEKL. The trim removed 0 bases at V and 3 bases at J, leaving 4 bases unmatched. DNA for the CDR3: TGCGCCAGCAGCCAAGATTTTCTAGCGGGGGGCTACGAGCAGTACTTC. Amino acid sequence: CASSQDFLAGGYEQYF.

This chain connects TRBV18 to TRBJ1-1; D is undetermined. V shed 2 bases and J shed 1 base, with 2 bases lying between them. The CDR3 length is 12 residues. The germline V gene encodes CDR1 KGHSH and CDR2 LQKENI. The CDR3 nucleotides are TGTGCCAGCTCACCAGAGAACACTGAAGCTTTCTTT. This translates into CASSPENTEAFF. The whole variable domain, remainder taken from reference TRBV18 and TRBJ1-1, is NAGVMQNPRHLVRRRGQEARLRCSPMKGHSHVYWYRQLPEEGLKFMVYLQKENIIDESGMPKERFSAEFPKEGPSILRIQQVVRGDSAAYFCASSPENTEAFFGQGTRLTVV.

The CDR3 loop is CASSDKRGSGNTIYF. The CDR3 DNA reads TGTGCCAGCAGTGATAAGCGGGGCTCTGGAAACACCATATATTTT. The rearrangement links TRBV6-1 to TRBJ1-3; D unclear. CDR1 and CDR2 (germline): MNHNS, SASEGT. The V gene lost 3 bases and the J gene lost 0 bases, with 9 bases spanning the gap. This CDR3 is built from 15 residues.

J is TRBJ2-7 and V is TRBV1; the table's D call, TRBD2, was not checked against the DNA. TRBV1 is designated a pseudogene. The CDR3 loop spans 13 amino acids. CDR3 DNA: TGCACCAGCAGCCGATCGGGCTCCTACGAGCAGTACTTC. Its translation is CTSSRSGSYEQYF.